The clone carrying this T cell receptor (beta chain) was seen a handful of times. Its antigen remains unidentified. CDR1 MNHNS and CDR2 SASEGT come from the germline V gene. The ends were cut back, 6 bases at V and 7 bases at J, with 16 bases in the middle. The CDR3 extends over 15 amino acids. This sample is drawn from a study of T cell repertoires in cytomegalovirus infection. In the study overall: It can be stated that public TCR beta signatures indicated CMV infection as well as a matching HLA type.

Study-wide points: People with CMV and the relevant HLA were identified by cumulative public TCR beta family frequency.

In TCRdb, the reads were re-called with MiXCR into one record per CDR3 protein. The repertoire holds some 400,000 distinct CDR3 sequences, with under 40% as singletons. Sequencing was performed on PBMCs. The rearrangement joins TRBV6-1 to TRBJ1-6; D might be TRBD1 (5 bases). This clonotype was sampled from a human donor in good health (CMV status not recorded). Some clones in this sample may be carry-over from other donors' samples. The CDR3 coding sequence is TGTGCCAGCAGCGCTGGGACGGCAGAGAATTCACCCCTCCACTTT. Its protein product is CASSAGTAENSPLHF.